The sequence of this T cell receptor beta chain was determined in a study of blood T cells in healthy people across ages. Study outcomes and limitations: Greater diversity and more naive CD4+ cells were seen in long-lived donors than in aged donors.

Regarding this clonotype: Its matching antigen is unknown.

Germline loops: CDR1 MGHDK, CDR2 SYGVNS. Trimming cost V 2 bases and J 2 bases; bases outside gene matches: 2. This CDR3 is 15 amino acids long. Together with a sample-barcoded 5' primer, a J-beta primer mix was included in a second PCR lasting roughly 6 to 12 cycles. Via MiXCR, TCRdb re-called the 5' RACE reads, giving one row per CDR3 protein. The table has 1.5 million to 2 million distinct CDR3 sequences, around half seen once. The sequence was collected from a woman aged 40 to 50 in good health. Source material: blood. The chain employs TRBV25-1 and TRBJ1-4; 7 bases line up with TRBD1. The CDR3 spells CASSEPGGTNEKLFF. The CDR3, as DNA: TGTGCCAGCAGTGAACCAGGGGGGACTAATGAAAAACTGTTTTTT.